This T cell receptor beta chain derives from a study of regulatory T cells in long-lasting Graves disease. Study-level findings and limits: TRBV28, TRBJ1-2 and TRBJ2-5 were favored in persistent disease.

CDR3 regions were amplified by Arm-PCR using iRepertoire HTBI primers to build TCR beta libraries. Each CDR3 protein is one row after TCRdb ran MiXCR on the multiplex PCR reads. Of a few hundred thousand distinct CDR3 sequences listed, 12% were seen once; the top ten hold approximately 20%. Turning to this clonotype: The antigen is not known. One junction end does not reproduce the germline sequence, and a read error may be involved.

The time point is: newly diagnosed GD, antithyroid drugs for less than 3 months. The TCR library was made from RNA that had been extracted from PBMCs in TRIzol. Germline CDR1 SGHKS, CDR2 YYEKEE (reference sequence). This CDR3 has 13 amino acids. These data are also associated with another study on T cells in Graves' hyperthyroidism and ophthalmopathy. This second study notes: For Graves' hyperthyroidism to be stable, ophthalmopathy could not progress within 18 months. With the HTBI primer set, the TCR CDR3 went through a first round of RT-PCR.

This receptor was taken from a woman aged 18-29 years with Graves disease. V is TRBV5-5 and J is TRBJ1-1; no clear D gene. The sequencing used peripheral blood mononuclear cells (PBMCs), collected at new diagnosis, from a patient treated with antithyroid drugs. The CDR3 protein is CASSSDGNTEAFF. In DNA, the CDR3 is TGTGCCAGCAGCTCGGACGGGAACACTGAAGCTTTTTTT.